This TCR beta chain derives from a study of blood T cell repertoires in COVID-19 (TCRdb year 2020). A note on the overall study: Samples from collaborators originated in the United States, Italy and Spain and spanned both the acute and convalescent phases of COVID-19. The samples were drawn from two sources: the first 160 participants of the ongoing ImmuneRACE study, and 1,000 to 1,500 subjects contributed by 6 global collaborators. The material from the prospective study consisted of cDNA or gDNA derived from T cells, B-cell-depleted T cells, or PBMCs. Deeply sampled blood TCRbeta repertoires from subjects exposed to, actively infected with, or recovered from COVID-19 were included in the dataset. HLA class I and class II types, where available, came from metadata supplied by the sample provider rather than from assay-based typing. The repertoires were released in a freely available public database intended as a resource for research on the immune response to SARS-CoV-2. The sample metadata nearly always contained a de-identified subject ID, COVID-19 status, age in years and sex.

The study at large found these results: How much clinical and demographic metadata was included differed by source and by participant, and the metadata was provided uncurated.

For this clone: Its antigen is still unknown. No qualities accompany the bases; no much larger clone lies one base away.

V is trimmed back by 5 bases and J by 7 bases, and the junction contains 7 bases that no gene match accounts for. The cysteine opens and the phenylalanine closes a CDR3 of 15 amino acids. The retained sequence is limited to the CDR3, 45 bases, with the frame set at the first base. According to the germline V gene, CDR1 reads SGHTA and CDR2 reads FQGTGA. TCRbeta CDR3 regions were amplified from genomic DNA by means of the immunoSEQ Assay, a bias-controlled multiplex PCR. As for how the authors treated the data: The number of nucleated cells in each sample was estimated by amplification of reference gene primers within the assay. Sequence reads were collapsed and filtered to measure the absolute abundance of every unique TCRbeta CDR3 rearrangement. For each sample, productive Simpson clonality was calculated by taking the square root of Simpson's diversity index across productive rearrangements. The clones in this table, taken by TCRdb from immuneACCESS, are in-frame only. Not every clone is retained; where verified, under half of the shortfall comes from an unresolved V gene, and the cause of the rest is unknown. V and J calls and clone size are copied from that table; D and trimming were computed from the DNA. The table for this sample lists tens of thousands of clones; 85% to 95% of them were counted only once. The ten largest clones add up to about 4.6% of the sample.

Collaborating institutions collected whole blood in K2EDTA tubes following their own protocols. Collaborator samples were shipped for TCRbeta analysis as frozen whole blood, isolated PBMCs, or DNA extracted from either sample type. The V gene is TRBV7-3 and the J gene is TRBJ2-1; 11 of the junction bases match TRBD1. Material for sequencing was peripheral blood. This TCR was recovered from a man aged 50-60 years with active COVID-19. The bases are TGTGCCAGCAGCCCTGGACAGGGGGCGTGGAATGAGCAGTTCTTC. The resulting protein is CASSPGQGAWNEQFF.